The rows below give T cell receptor beta chains drawn from one sample of a study of OX40 agonist ivuxolimab in advanced cancers. Clones were sequenced by immunoSEQ multiplex PCR, and TCRdb holds only the in-frame ones, with some missing. The sample includes around 60,000 clones, roughly 87% of them seen just once. The material sequenced was CD4+ or CD8+ T cells sorted from blood, taken in a trial of the OX40 agonist ivuxolimab. The source is an adult with an advanced solid tumor such as melanoma, head and neck, liver or kidney cancer. Both conserved end residues are part of each CDR3. A D gene is named only where the DNA matches it firmly. Part of the rows lack a size; the others show once, few, many or a class for expanded clones.

J gene	clone size	D gene	V gene	CDR3 protein	CDR3 DNA
TRBJ1-2	-	-	TRBV16	CASSQWGGVTISYTF	TGTGCCAGCAGCCAATGGGGGGGTGTAACTATAAGCTACACCTTC
TRBJ1-2	-	-	TRBV2	CASGLGGYGYTF	TGTGCCAGCGGTCTCGGGGGCTATGGCTACACCTTC
TRBJ2-3	few	-	TRBV2	CASLALSTDTQYF	TGTGCCAGCCTAGCGCTCAGCACAGATACGCAGTATTTT
TRBJ2-3	-	TRBD2	TRBV4-2	CASSQDPFGGEDTQYF	TGTGCCAGCAGCCAAGATCCGTTCGGGGGGGAAGATACGCAGTATTTT
TRBJ1-2	-	-	TRBV27	CASSLSAWADYGYTF	TGTGCCAGCAGTTTAAGCGCCTGGGCAGACTATGGCTACACCTTC
TRBJ2-7	-	-	TRBV28	CASRGKRFYEQYF	TGTGCCAGCAGGGGTAAAAGATTCTACGAGCAGTACTTC
TRBJ2-3	few	TRBD2	TRBV30	CAWSAGLAGGHTQYF	TGTGCCTGGAGTGCGGGACTAGCGGGGGGCCATACGCAGTATTTT
TRBJ1-1	-	-	TRBV19	CASSVWGTTEAFF	TGTGCCAGTAGTGTCTGGGGTACCACTGAAGCTTTCTTT
TRBJ1-5	-	-	TRBV27	CASSLRLADQPQHF	TGTGCCAGCAGTTTACGGTTGGCGGATCAGCCCCAGCATTTT
TRBJ2-5	-	-	TRBV7-6	CASSLANGARETQYF	TGTGCCAGCAGCTTAGCGAACGGGGCCCGGGAGACCCAGTACTTC
TRBJ2-1	medium-sized	TRBD2	TRBV7-6	CASSFRLAGGDEQFF	TGTGCCAGCAGCTTCAGACTAGCGGGAGGGGATGAGCAGTTCTTC
TRBJ1-2	-	-	TRBV4-1	CASSQDEGQGYYGYTF	TGCGCCAGCAGCCAAGATGAGGGCCAGGGATACTATGGCTACACCTTC
TRBJ2-7	-	-	TRBV7-8	CASSLALRGANEQYF	TGTGCCAGCAGCTTAGCGTTAAGGGGGGCGAACGAGCAGTACTTC
TRBJ2-7	-	TRBD2	TRBV19	CASTTLAGVSEQYF	TGTGCCAGTACCACTTTAGCGGGAGTAAGTGAGCAGTACTTC
TRBJ1-1	-	-	TRBV5-1	CASMDTWNTEAFF	TGCGCCAGCATGGACACATGGAACACTGAAGCTTTCTTT
TRBJ2-7	-	TRBD1	TRBV7-9	CAGSLRDRKPHEQYF	TGTGCCGGTTCCCTCCGGGACAGAAAACCCCACGAGCAGTACTTC
TRBJ2-5	-	TRBD1	TRBV5-1	CASSLIGGSYQETQYF	TGCGCCAGCAGCTTGATAGGGGGCTCGTACCAAGAGACCCAGTACTTC
TRBJ2-5	-	TRBD2	TRBV10-3	CAISDPSGGISSETQYF	TGTGCCATCAGTGACCCTAGCGGGGGGATTTCTTCGGAGACCCAGTACTTC
TRBJ2-2	-	-	TRBV27	CASSPGVARWELFF	TGTGCCAGCAGTCCCGGAGTCGCGCGTTGGGAGCTGTTTTTT
TRBJ2-2	once	-	TRBV5-1	CASIGVLNTGELFF	TGCGCCAGCATAGGAGTTCTGAACACCGGGGAGCTGTTTTTT
TRBJ1-3	-	-	TRBV5-6	CASSLRWGSGNTIYF	TGTGCCAGCAGCTTGAGGTGGGGCTCTGGAAACACCATATATTTT
TRBJ2-1	-	-	TRBV15	CATSRQGNEQFF	TGTGCCACCAGCAGACAGGGCAATGAGCAGTTCTTC
TRBJ2-7	once	TRBD2	TRBV19	CASSGTSGSYEQYF	TGTGCCAGTAGTGGGACTAGCGGATCCTACGAGCAGTACTTC
TRBJ2-3	-	-	TRBV10-3	CAISTGESTDTQYF	TGTGCCATCAGTACGGGCGAGAGCACAGATACGCAGTATTTT
TRBJ1-2	-	TRBD1	TRBV14	CASSHRQGFGYTF	TGTGCCAGCAGCCACCGACAGGGTTTTGGCTACACCTTC
TRBJ1-2	-	-	TRBV27	CASSPTPDRLTYGYTF	TGTGCCAGCAGTCCGACCCCGGACCGGCTTACCTATGGCTACACCTTC
TRBJ2-3	-	TRBD2	TRBV5-6	CASRPGTSGVKLTDTQYF	TGTGCCAGCAGGCCCGGGACTAGCGGGGTGAAGCTCACAGATACGCAGTATTTT
TRBJ1-2	-	-	TRBV19	CASSLPTGGYGYTF	TGTGCCAGTAGTCTCCCCACCGGGGGCTATGGCTACACCTTC
TRBJ1-2	-	-	TRBV5-4	CASSFWGADGYTF	TGTGCCAGCAGCTTTTGGGGGGCTGATGGCTACACCTTC
TRBJ1-1	-	TRBD1	TRBV7-2	CASSTKGAPYTEAFF	TGTGCCAGCAGCACTAAGGGGGCTCCTTACACTGAAGCTTTCTTT
TRBJ1-1	-	-	TRBV5-1	CASSFSGSTEAFF	TGCGCCAGCAGCTTCTCGGGGTCCACTGAAGCTTTCTTT
TRBJ1-6	-	-	TRBV7-9	CASSLAYSPLHF	TGTGCCAGCAGCTTAGCCTATAGCCCCCTCCACTTT
TRBJ2-1	-	-	TRBV5-4	CASSHRLSVYNEQFF	TGTGCCAGCAGCCACAGACTGAGCGTCTACAATGAGCAGTTCTTC
TRBJ2-3	-	TRBD1	TRBV7-3	CASSLGQDTDTQYF	TGTGCCAGCAGCCTAGGACAGGACACAGATACGCAGTATTTT
TRBJ2-3	-	-	TRBV7-9	CASSLAASTDTQYF	TGTGCCAGCAGCTTGGCGGCTAGCACAGATACGCAGTATTTT
TRBJ1-5	-	-	TRBV5-1	CASSLGGFNQPQHF	TGCGCCAGCAGCTTGGGGGGTTTCAATCAGCCCCAGCATTTT
TRBJ1-2	once	-	TRBV30	CAWVGAYGYTF	TGTGCCTGGGTCGGGGCCTATGGCTACACCTTC
TRBJ2-7	-	-	TRBV29-1	CSVESPGSYEQYF	TGCAGCGTTGAATCGCCCGGGTCCTACGAGCAGTACTTC